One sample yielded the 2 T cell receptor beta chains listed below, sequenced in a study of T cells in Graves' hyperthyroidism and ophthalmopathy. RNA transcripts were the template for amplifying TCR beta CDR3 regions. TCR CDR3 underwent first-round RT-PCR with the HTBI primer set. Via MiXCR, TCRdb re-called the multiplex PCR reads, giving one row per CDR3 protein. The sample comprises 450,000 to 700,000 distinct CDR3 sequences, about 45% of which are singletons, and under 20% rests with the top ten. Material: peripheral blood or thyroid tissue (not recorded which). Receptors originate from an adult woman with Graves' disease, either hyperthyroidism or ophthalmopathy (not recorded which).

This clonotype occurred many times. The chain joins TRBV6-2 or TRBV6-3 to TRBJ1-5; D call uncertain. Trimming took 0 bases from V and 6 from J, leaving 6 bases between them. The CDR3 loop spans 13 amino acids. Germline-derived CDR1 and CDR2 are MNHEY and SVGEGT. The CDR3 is CASSYSTAQPQHF. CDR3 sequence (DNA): TGTGCCAGCAGTTACTCGACGGCTCAGCCCCAGCATTTT.

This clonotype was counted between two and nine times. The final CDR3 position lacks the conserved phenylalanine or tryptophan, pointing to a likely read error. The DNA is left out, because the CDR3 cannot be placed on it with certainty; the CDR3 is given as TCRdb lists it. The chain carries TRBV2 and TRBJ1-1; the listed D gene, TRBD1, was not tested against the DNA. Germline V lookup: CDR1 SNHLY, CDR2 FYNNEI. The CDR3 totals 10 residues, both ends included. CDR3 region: CASSAGQPIS.